What follows are 19 T cell receptor beta chains derived from one specimen sequenced in a study of technical replicates of blood from a few donors (TCRdb year 2017). Libraries were constructed by the immunoSEQ multiplex PCR assay. Not all clones reach the TCRdb copy of this immuneACCESS table, which keeps in-frame sequences only. Checked studies attribute under half of the gap to unresolved V genes and leave the rest unexplained. The sample includes 7,500 to 8,500 clones, with roughly 90% observed a single time. In total, the top ten clones hold 9.5% to 13% of the sample. The sample comprised PBMCs. These TCRs come from a human donor in good health.

The chain joins TRBV7-9 to TRBJ2-1; D perhaps matches TRBD1 (6 bases). The germline V gene has CDR1 SEHNR and CDR2 FQNEAQ (reference sequence). CDR3 size: 19 residues. V was trimmed by 1 base and J by 0 bases, leaving 19 bases between them. CDR3 amino acids: CASSLGLDSLTNSYNEQFF. The CDR3 DNA is TGTGCCAGCAGCTTAGGGTTGGACAGTCTGACAAACTCCTACAATGAGCAGTTCTTC.

This chain connects TRBV5-1 to TRBJ1-2, with 9 bases matching TRBD1. CDR1 is SGHRS, CDR2 YFSETQ, per germline. This CDR3 contains 14 residues. The junction had 5 bases not matched to a gene; V was cut back by 1 base and J by 7 bases. DNA of the CDR3: TGCGCCAGCAGCTTGATGGGACAGGGAGTTGGCTACACCTTC. Amino acid sequence: CASSLMGQGVGYTF.

V gene TRBV7-3 combines with J gene TRBJ2-5; a weak D match, TRBD1 (8 bases). V lost 2 bases and J 5 bases, leaving 15 bases between the germline ends. Per germline, CDR1 SGHTA and CDR2 FQGTGA. The CDR3 sequence is 15 residues long. The CDR3: CASSLSGQGGETQYF. The DNA for the CDR3 is TGTGCCAGCAGCTTATCAGGACAGGGAGGGGAGACCCAGTACTTC.

This rearrangement joins TRBV9 to TRBJ2-7; perhaps TRBD2 as D (6 bases). With 3 bases removed from V and 7 bases from J, the gap between germline ends came to 20 bases. The CDR3 is 15 residues long. Germline V gives CDR1 SGDLS, CDR2 YYNGEE. CDR3: CASSADYTPAGEQYF. CDR3 DNA sequence: TGTGCCAGCAGCGCGGACTACACCCCTGCCGGAGAGCAGTACTTC.

The V and J genes are TRBV6-5 and TRBJ1-1; D is unclear. Trimming took 2 bases from V and 7 from J, leaving 5 bases between them. From germline, CDR1 is MNHEY and CDR2 SVGAGI. This CDR3 is 11 amino acids long. CDR3 loop: CASSYADEAFF. The CDR3 DNA is TGTGCCAGCAGTTACGCGGATGAAGCTTTCTTT.

V usage is TRBV25-1 and J usage is TRBJ1-2; 8 positions match TRBD1. Germline trimming cut 5 bases from V and 1 base from J; bases unmatched to any gene: 6. The CDR3 consists of 15 residues. Looked up from germline, CDR1 is MGHDK and CDR2 is SYGVNS. The CDR3 region is CASSRQGPFNYGYTF. The CDR3 DNA reads TGTGCCAGCAGTCGACAGGGGCCTTTTAACTATGGCTACACCTTC.

The genes are TRBV18 and TRBJ2-7, with D unresolved. The CDR3 extends over 14 amino acids. V was pared by 1 base and J by 0 bases, with 7 bases between. Germline CDR1 KGHSH, CDR2 LQKENI. CDR3 DNA sequence: TGTGCCAGCTCACCACGGCAGGCCTCCTACGAGCAGTACTTC. Translating gives CASSPRQASYEQYF. Variable domain in full (rest from reference TRBV18 and TRBJ2-7): NAGVMQNPRHLVRRRGQEARLRCSPMKGHSHVYWYRQLPEEGLKFMVYLQKENIIDESGMPKERFSAEFPKEGPSILRIQQVVRGDSAAYFCASSPRQASYEQYFGPGTRLTVT.

The chain uses TRBV19 and TRBJ2-3, with unresolved D. V was trimmed by 5 bases and J by 0 bases, leaving 6 bases between them. Germline CDR1 reads LNHDA; CDR2 reads SQIVND (reference sequence). The CDR3 has 13 residues. Here the CDR3 DNA reads TGTGCCAGTAGTGCGTCTAGCACAGATACGCAGTATTTT. This codes for CASSASSTDTQYF.

The table lists this clone with a count of one. V is TRBV28 and J is TRBJ1-2; D is unresolved. This CDR3 region has 14 residues. Trimming cost V 2 bases and J 6 bases, with 13 bases left between them. Germline-derived CDR1 and CDR2 are MDHEN and SYDVKM. Here the CDR3 reads CASSLPDLTHGYTF. CDR3 in DNA: TGTGCCAGCAGTTTACCTGACTTGACCCATGGCTACACCTTC.

The rearrangement joins TRBV19 to TRBJ1-4; maybe TRBD1 (5 bases). Trimming cost V 5 bases and J 0 bases, with 10 bases left between them. Germline V gene lookup returns CDR1 LNHDA and CDR2 SQIVND (reference sequence). The CDR3 loop spans 15 amino acids. CDR3 bases: TGTGCCAGTAGTTTGTACAGGACAACTAATGAAAAACTGTTTTTT. It yields the protein CASSLYRTTNEKLFF.

The V and J genes are TRBV29-1 and TRBJ2-3; 11 bases are shared with TRBD2. CDR1 SQVTM and CDR2 ANQGSEA come from the germline V gene. CDR3 length: 16 residues. The junction had 10 bases not matched to a gene; V was cut back by 6 bases and J by 2 bases. The CDR3 DNA reads as TGCAGCGTCTCCGCCGGGACTAGCGGACCCACAGATACGCAGTATTTT. Translated, it gives CSVSAGTSGPTDTQYF.

This clone is a singleton in its sample. The gene calls are TRBV5-1 and TRBJ1-4; perhaps TRBD1 as D (5 bases). This CDR3 comprises 16 residues. V lost 1 base, J lost 3 bases, and 13 bases lay in between. Per the germline V gene, CDR1 is SGHRS and CDR2 is YFSETQ. CDR3 region: CASSLRGGTSNEKLFF. Written as DNA, the CDR3 is TGCGCCAGCAGCTTGCGTGGGGGGACCTCTAATGAAAAACTGTTTTTT.

CDR3 region: CASSGSAGASDTQYF. CDR3 DNA: TGTGCCAGCAGTGGGTCGGCGGGAGCTTCAGATACGCAGTATTTT. The rearrangement joins TRBV25-1 to TRBJ2-3, with 7 bases identical to TRBD2. V lost 4 bases and J lost 4; bases outside the gene matches: 8. Germline CDR1 and CDR2: MGHDK and SYGVNS. The CDR3 is made up of 15 amino acids.

The V and J genes are TRBV5-1 and TRBJ2-7; 7 bases agree with TRBD2. The germline V gene has CDR1 SGHRS and CDR2 YFSETQ. V shed 4 bases and J 4 bases; nucleotides not matched to a gene: 8. The CDR3 spans 14 residues. As DNA, the CDR3 is TGCGCCAGCAGCCAACGCGGGAGAGGGTACGAGCAGTACTTC. It codes for CASSQRGRGYEQYF.

The rearrangement joins TRBV9 to TRBJ1-2; TRBD1 aligns across 8 bases. The CDR3 spans 18 residues. With V trimmed by 2 bases and J by 4 bases, 16 bases remained unmatched. Germline V gene lookup returns CDR1 SGDLS and CDR2 YYNGEE. The CDR3 DNA reads TGTGCCAGCAGCGTCGCTGGGGGGCAGGGGGCGTTTGGCTATGGCTACACCTTC. Protein: CASSVAGGQGAFGYGYTF.

J is TRBJ1-1 and V is TRBV5-1; D not certain. Germline-derived CDR1 and CDR2 are SGHRS and YFSETQ. V shed 3 bases and J shed 5 bases, with 8 bases lying between them. CDR3 length: 12 residues. CDR3 DNA sequence: TGCGCCAGCAGCTCCCGGGAGACTGAAGCTTTCTTT. Amino acids: CASSSRETEAFF.

V is TRBV7-9 and J is TRBJ2-7; TRBD2 is a possible D gene (6 bases). V lost 2 bases to trimming and J lost 2 bases, with 10 bases between them. This CDR3 region has 14 residues. Germline assignment: CDR1 SEHNR and CDR2 FQNEAQ (reference sequence). The DNA for the CDR3 is TGTGCCAGCAGCTTACTTAGCGGACCCTACGAGCAGTACTTC. This sequence encodes CASSLLSGPYEQYF.

The chain has TRBV19 and TRBJ1-2; 8 positions agree with TRBD1. The CDR3 extends over 14 amino acids. J gave up 3 bases and V 5 bases, and 5 bases lay outside the gene matches. Germline V CDR1 and CDR2: LNHDA, SQIVND (reference sequence). The CDR3 nucleotides read TGTGCCAGTAGTTTACAGGGGGTTTACTATGGCTACACCTTC. Protein sequence: CASSLQGVYYGYTF. Supplemented by reference TRBV19 and TRBJ1-2, the full variable domain reads DGGITQSPKYLFRKEGQNVTLSCEQNLNHDAMYWYRQDPGQGLRLIYYSQIVNDFQKGDIAEGYSVSREKKESFPLTVTSAQKNPTAFYLCASSLQGVYYGYTFGSGTRLTVV.

This chain links TRBV6-5 with TRBJ1-1; D is uncertain. CDR1 is MNHEY and CDR2 is SVGAGI in the germline V gene. V lost 7 bases to trimming and J lost 2 bases, with 17 bases between them. The CDR3 covers 15 residues. CDR3 loop: CASTSTIRGNTEAFF. The CDR3 coding sequence is TGTGCCAGCACCTCTACCATCCGAGGCAACACTGAAGCTTTCTTT.